The 8 T cell receptor beta chains given below trace back to one sample, sequenced in a study of T cell repertoires in cytomegalovirus infection. TCRdb re-derived calls from the reads in MiXCR, one entry per CDR3 protein. The sample records around 130,000 distinct CDR3 sequences, roughly 9% being singletons. Source material: PBMCs. Source of these receptors: a human donor in good health (CMV status not recorded). Some clones in this sample may be carry-over from other donors' samples.

This clonotype was seen at least ten times. The chain is built from TRBV25-1 and TRBJ2-7, with TRBD1 matching 7 bases. CDR3 length: 15 residues. After removal of 1 base from V and 4 bases from J, the junction contained 7 bases not matched to a gene. The germline CDR1 and CDR2 sequences are MGHDK and SYGVNS. The CDR3 loop is CASSEFPGQKYEQYF. The CDR3 DNA reads as TGTGCCAGCAGTGAATTCCCGGGACAGAAGTACGAGCAGTACTTC.

V usage is TRBV14 and J usage is TRBJ2-1, with 7 bases fitting TRBD2. Germline CDR1 SGHDN, CDR2 FVKESK. Trimming at V came to 5 bases and at J to 7 bases, leaving 8 bases not matched to a gene. The CDR3 contains 14 residues. CDR3 DNA: TGTGCCAGCAGCAAAGTTGGGAGGGGTAATGAGCAGTTCTTC. This sequence encodes CASSKVGRGNEQFF.

The table lists this clonotype with a few counts. This chain links TRBV20-1 with TRBJ2-7; D is uncertain. Trimming pared 2 bases from V and 1 base from J, leaving 9 bases between. The CDR3 loop spans 13 amino acids. Germline CDR1 is DFQATT and CDR2 is SNEGSKA (reference sequence). The CDR3 region is CSARSVKSYEQYF. The CDR3 coding sequence is TGCAGTGCTAGATCAGTCAAATCCTACGAGCAGTACTTC.

This clonotype was recorded many times. This chain's CDR3 is CSAIKGAGETQYF. In DNA, the CDR3 is TGCAGTGCTATCAAGGGGGCTGGCGAGACCCAGTACTTC. The V gene is TRBV20-1, the J gene TRBJ2-5; the match to TRBD1 covers 7 bases. J was trimmed by 5 bases and V by 4 bases; bases with no gene match: 7. This CDR3 has 13 amino acids. Per germline, CDR1 DFQATT and CDR2 SNEGSKA (reference sequence).

The table lists this clonotype with many counts. The chain couples TRBV7-8 to TRBJ1-2, with D perhaps TRBD1 (5 bases). Germline CDR1 SGHVS, CDR2 FQNEAQ. There are 14 residues in the CDR3. V shed 6 bases and J shed 4 bases, with 15 bases lying between them. The CDR3 protein is CASSSRDGSYGYTF. CDR3 nucleotides: TGTGCCAGCAGTTCCCGGGACGGCAGCTATGGCTACACCTTC.

This chain's CDR3 is CASRQGTAEAFF. The CDR3 DNA reads TGTGCCAGCAGGCAGGGGACGGCTGAAGCTTTCTTT. The chain recombines TRBV6-6 with TRBJ1-1, with a possible D match to TRBD1 (6 bases). CDR3 length equals 12 residues. Looked up from germline, CDR1 is MNHNY and CDR2 is SVGAGI (reference sequence). The V end lost 6 bases, the J end lost 6 bases, and 11 bases lay between the germline ends.

This clonotype was seen repeatedly, ten times or more. The chain employs TRBV3-1 and TRBJ2-2; D is uncertain. The germline CDR1 and CDR2 sequences are LGHDT and YNNKEL (reference sequence). Trimming took 5 bases from V and 0 from J, leaving 7 bases between them. CDR3 length: 14 amino acids. The CDR3 DNA reads TGTGCCAGCAGCGACGGTTCGAACACCGGGGAGCTGTTTTTT. Protein sequence: CASSDGSNTGELFF.

This clonotype appeared many times. The gene calls are TRBV7-8 and TRBJ2-3, with D tentatively TRBD2 (5 bases). CDR3 size: 15 residues. Germline V CDR1 and CDR2: SGHVS, FQNEAQ. Trimming shortened V by 2 bases and J by 2 bases, and 11 bases separated the two germline ends. In nucleotides, the CDR3 is TGTGCCAGCAGCTTAAACGAGGGAATCACAGATACGCAGTATTTT. Residues: CASSLNEGITDTQYF.